The entry below gives a single T cell receptor (beta chain) sequence along with its context. Its cognate antigen is unknown. Each patient experienced a relapse that followed autologous stem cell transplantation, and brentuximab vedotin exposure varied. Best responses fell into complete response, partial response or progressive disease. The data were obtained in a study of PD-1 blockade in classical Hodgkin lymphoma. The CDR3 totals 14 residues. CDR1 and CDR2 (germline): SEHNR, FQNEAQ (reference sequence). The germline V and J ends were trimmed by 5 bases and 5 bases, with 16 bases remaining between them. Study results and caveats: While CD8+ TCR diversity did not rise significantly by C4D1, CD4+ TCR diversity did. Newly diagnosed patients reportedly trailed healthy donors in baseline TCR diversity.

Profiled with immunoSEQ multiplex PCR; TCRdb holds only in-frame clones, not every one. The repertoire includes roughly 60,000 clones, around 90% of them detected once, and more than 7.5% sits in the top ten. The rearrangement uses TRBV7-9 and TRBJ2-7; no clear D. The specimen was peripheral blood mononuclear cells (PBMCs), collected at baseline. This receptor was identified in a human donor with classical Hodgkin lymphoma. The CDR3 coding sequence is TGTGCCAGCAGCACTCAGCCCGGCTACCACGAGCAGTACTTC. This gives the protein CASSTQPGYHEQYF.